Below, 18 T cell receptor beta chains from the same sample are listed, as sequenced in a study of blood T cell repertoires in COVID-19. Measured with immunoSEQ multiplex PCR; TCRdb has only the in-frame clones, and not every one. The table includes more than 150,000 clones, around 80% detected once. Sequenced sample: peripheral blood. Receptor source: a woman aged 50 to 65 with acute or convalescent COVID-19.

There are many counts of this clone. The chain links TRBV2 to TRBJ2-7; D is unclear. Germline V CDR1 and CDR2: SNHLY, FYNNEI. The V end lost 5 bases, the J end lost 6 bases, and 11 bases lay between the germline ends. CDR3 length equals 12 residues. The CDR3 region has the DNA TGTGCCAGCAGTTATACTGAGGCCGAGCAGTACTTC. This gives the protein CASSYTEAEQYF.

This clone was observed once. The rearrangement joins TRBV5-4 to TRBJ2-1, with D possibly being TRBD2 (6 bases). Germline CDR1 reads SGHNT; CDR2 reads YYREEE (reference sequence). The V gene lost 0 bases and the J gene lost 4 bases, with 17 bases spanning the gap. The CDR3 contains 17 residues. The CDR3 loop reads CASSLGGSGDIYNEQFF. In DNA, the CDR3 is TGTGCCAGCAGCTTGGGCGGTAGCGGAGATATATACAATGAGCAGTTCTTC.

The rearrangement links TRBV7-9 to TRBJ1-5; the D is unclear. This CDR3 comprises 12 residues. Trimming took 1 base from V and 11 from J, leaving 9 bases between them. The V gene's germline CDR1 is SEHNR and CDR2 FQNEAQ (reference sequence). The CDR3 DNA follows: TGTGCCAGCAGCTTAGAGGCCGGGACCCAGCATTTT. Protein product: CASSLEAGTQHF.

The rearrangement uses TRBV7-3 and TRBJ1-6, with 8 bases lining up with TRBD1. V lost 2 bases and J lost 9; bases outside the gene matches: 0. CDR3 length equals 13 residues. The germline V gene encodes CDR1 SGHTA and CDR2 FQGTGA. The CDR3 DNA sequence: TGTGCCAGCAGCTTACAGGGGGCTTCACCCCTCCACTTT. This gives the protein CASSLQGASPLHF.

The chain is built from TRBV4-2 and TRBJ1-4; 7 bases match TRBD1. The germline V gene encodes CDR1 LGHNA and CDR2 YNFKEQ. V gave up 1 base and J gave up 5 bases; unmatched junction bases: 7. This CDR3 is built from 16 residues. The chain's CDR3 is CASSQVGAGGNEKLFF. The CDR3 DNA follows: TGTGCCAGCAGCCAAGTAGGCGCAGGGGGGAATGAAAAACTGTTTTTT.

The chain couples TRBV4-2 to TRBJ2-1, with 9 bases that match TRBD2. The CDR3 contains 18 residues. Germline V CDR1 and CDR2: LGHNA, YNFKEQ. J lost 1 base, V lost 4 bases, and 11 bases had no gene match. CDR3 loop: CASSLAGGLLRSYNEQFF. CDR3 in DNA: TGTGCCAGCAGCCTGGCGGGGGGGCTATTACGGTCCTACAATGAGCAGTTCTTC.

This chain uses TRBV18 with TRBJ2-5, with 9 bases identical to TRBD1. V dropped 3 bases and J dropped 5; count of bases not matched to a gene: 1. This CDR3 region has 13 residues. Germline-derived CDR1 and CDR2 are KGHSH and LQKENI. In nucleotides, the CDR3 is TGTGCCAGCTCACCGACAGGGGGGGAGACCCAGTACTTC. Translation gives CASSPTGGETQYF.

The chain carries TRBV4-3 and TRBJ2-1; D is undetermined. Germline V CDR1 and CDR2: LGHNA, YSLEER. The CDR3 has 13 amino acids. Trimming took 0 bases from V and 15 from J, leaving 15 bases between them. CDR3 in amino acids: CASSQDFQSSRFF. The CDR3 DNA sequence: TGCGCCAGCAGCCAAGATTTTCAAAGCTCTCGGTTCTTC.

CDR3 sequence reads: CASSLNGAGTQYF. In nucleotides, the CDR3 is TGTGCCAGCAGCTTAAACGGAGCCGGGACCCAGTACTTC. V is TRBV7-3 and J is TRBJ2-5; no clear D gene. This CDR3 has 13 residues. The germline V gene encodes CDR1 SGHTA and CDR2 FQGTGA. V lost 1 base and J 7 bases, leaving 10 bases between the germline ends.

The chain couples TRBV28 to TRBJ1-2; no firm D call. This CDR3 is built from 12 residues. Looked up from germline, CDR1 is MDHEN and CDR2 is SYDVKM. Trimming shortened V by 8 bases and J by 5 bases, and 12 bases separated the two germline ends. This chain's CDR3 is CASAKAGYGYTF. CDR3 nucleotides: TGTGCCAGCGCGAAAGCGGGGTATGGCTACACCTTC.

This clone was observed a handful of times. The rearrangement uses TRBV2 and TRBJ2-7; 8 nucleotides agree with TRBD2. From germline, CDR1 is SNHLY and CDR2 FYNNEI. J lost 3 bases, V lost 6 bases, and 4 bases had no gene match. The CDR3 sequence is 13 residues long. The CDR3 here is CASRPGLGYEQYF. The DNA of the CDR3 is TGTGCCAGCAGGCCGGGACTAGGCTACGAGCAGTACTTC. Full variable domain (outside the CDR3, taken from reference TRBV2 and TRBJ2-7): EPEVTQTPSHQVTQMGQEVILRCVPISNHLYFYWYRQILGQKVEFLVSFYNNEISEKSEIFDDQFSVERPDGSNFTLKIRSTKLEDSAMYFCASRPGLGYEQYFGPGTRLTVT.

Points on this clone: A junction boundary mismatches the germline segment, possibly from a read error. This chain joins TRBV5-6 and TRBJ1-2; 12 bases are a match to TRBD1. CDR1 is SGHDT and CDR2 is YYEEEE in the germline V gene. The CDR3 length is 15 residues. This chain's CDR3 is CARSLGGQGAPGYTF. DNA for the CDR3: TGTGCCCGCAGCTTGGGGGGACAGGGGGCGCCCGGCTACACCTTC.

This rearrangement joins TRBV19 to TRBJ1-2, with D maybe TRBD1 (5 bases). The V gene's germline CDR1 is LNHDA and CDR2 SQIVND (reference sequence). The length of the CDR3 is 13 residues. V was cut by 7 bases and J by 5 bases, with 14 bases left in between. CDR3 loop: CASTYRIDYGYTF. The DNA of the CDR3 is TGTGCCAGTACGTACAGGATCGATTATGGCTACACCTTC.

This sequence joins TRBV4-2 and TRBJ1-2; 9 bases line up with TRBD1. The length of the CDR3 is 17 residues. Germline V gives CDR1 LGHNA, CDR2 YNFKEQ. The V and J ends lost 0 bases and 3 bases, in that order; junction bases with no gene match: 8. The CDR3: CASSQDSGTGSDYGYTF. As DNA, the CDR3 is TGTGCCAGCAGCCAAGATTCGGGGACAGGGTCGGACTATGGCTACACCTTC.

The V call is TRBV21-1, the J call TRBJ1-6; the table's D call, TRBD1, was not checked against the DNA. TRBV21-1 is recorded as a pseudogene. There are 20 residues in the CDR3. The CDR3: CASSKAPWTDGSSYNSPLHF. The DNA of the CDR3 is TGTGCCAGCAGCAAAGCACCTTGGACAGATGGAAGCTCCTATAATTCACCCCTCCACTTT.

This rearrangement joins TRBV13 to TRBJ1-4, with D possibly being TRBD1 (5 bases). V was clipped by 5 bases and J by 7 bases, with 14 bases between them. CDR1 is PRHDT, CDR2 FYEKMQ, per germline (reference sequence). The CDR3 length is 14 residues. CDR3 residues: CASSAGFASEKLFF. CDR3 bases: TGTGCCAGCAGCGCAGGGTTTGCAAGTGAAAAACTGTTTTTT.

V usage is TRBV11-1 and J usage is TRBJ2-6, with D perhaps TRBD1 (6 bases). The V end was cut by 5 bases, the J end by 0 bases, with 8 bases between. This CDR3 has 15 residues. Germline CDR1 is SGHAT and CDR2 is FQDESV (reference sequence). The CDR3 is CASSGRGSGANVLTF. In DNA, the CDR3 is TGTGCCAGCAGCGGCAGGGGCTCTGGGGCCAACGTCCTGACTTTC.

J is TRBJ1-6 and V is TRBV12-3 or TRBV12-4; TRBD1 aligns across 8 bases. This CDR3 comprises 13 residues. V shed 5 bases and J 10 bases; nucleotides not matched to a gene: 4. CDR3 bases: TGTGCCAGCAGTCAGGGGGCAGGATCACCCCTCCACTTT. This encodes CASSQGAGSPLHF.